Shown below are 5 T cell receptor beta chains from a single sample sequenced in a study of CD8 T cells in ankylosing spondylitis. TCRdb recomputed calls from the 5' RACE reads with MiXCR, one row per CDR3 protein. Of around 220,000 distinct CDR3 sequences in the sample, about 10% are singletons; the top ten hold approximately 20%. Sequencing input: blood, either unsorted or a sorted T cell fraction (not recorded which). The receptors were gathered from a male donor with ankylosing spondylitis or in good health (not recorded which).

This clonotype came up many times. This chain joins TRBV12-3 or TRBV12-4 and TRBJ2-3; 8 nucleotides match TRBD2. This CDR3 comprises 15 residues. The ends lost 6 bases at V and 1 base at J; junction bases unmatched: 6. The CDR3 nucleotides read TGTGCCAGCAGCACGCGGGGGGATGGCACAGATACGCAGTATTTT. This encodes CASSTRGDGTDTQYF.

At least ten counts were recorded for this clonotype. V usage is TRBV2 and J usage is TRBJ2-7, with TRBD1 identical over 8 bases. CDR1 and CDR2 from the germline V gene are SNHLY and FYNNEI. J was trimmed by 0 bases and V by 7 bases; bases with no gene match: 5. CDR3 length: 14 amino acids. CDR3 sequence reads: CASIRDRGSYEQYF. CDR3 sequence (DNA): TGTGCCAGCATAAGAGACAGGGGCTCCTACGAGCAGTACTTC.

This clonotype was detected many times. V gene TRBV20-1 combines with J gene TRBJ2-5, with 9 bases that match TRBD2. J was trimmed by 1 base and V by 2 bases; bases with no gene match: 5. CDR1 DFQATT and CDR2 SNEGSKA come from the germline V gene (reference sequence). The CDR3 runs to 15 residues. The CDR3 sequence: CSARLPGLAQETQYF. The CDR3 region has the DNA TGCAGTGCTAGACTCCCGGGACTAGCCCAAGAGACCCAGTACTTC.

This chain uses TRBV9 with TRBJ1-2; D ambiguous. V shed 0 bases and J shed 4 bases, with 10 bases lying between them. In germline, CDR1 is SGDLS, CDR2 YYNGEE. This CDR3 is 14 amino acids long. For the CDR3, the DNA is TGTGCCAGCAGCGTAGCAGCGGTTTTCTATGGCTACACCTTC. Its protein is CASSVAAVFYGYTF.

This clonotype was observed a handful of times. The genes are TRBV30 and TRBJ1-1, with D maybe TRBD1 (5 bases). The CDR3 totals 12 residues. Germline CDR1 reads GTSNPN; CDR2 reads SVGIG (reference sequence). The V end lost 7 bases, the J end lost 4 bases, and 13 bases lay between the germline ends. The CDR3 here is CALGRGGTEAFF. The CDR3 DNA follows: TGTGCCTTGGGACGGGGGGGCACTGAAGCTTTCTTT.